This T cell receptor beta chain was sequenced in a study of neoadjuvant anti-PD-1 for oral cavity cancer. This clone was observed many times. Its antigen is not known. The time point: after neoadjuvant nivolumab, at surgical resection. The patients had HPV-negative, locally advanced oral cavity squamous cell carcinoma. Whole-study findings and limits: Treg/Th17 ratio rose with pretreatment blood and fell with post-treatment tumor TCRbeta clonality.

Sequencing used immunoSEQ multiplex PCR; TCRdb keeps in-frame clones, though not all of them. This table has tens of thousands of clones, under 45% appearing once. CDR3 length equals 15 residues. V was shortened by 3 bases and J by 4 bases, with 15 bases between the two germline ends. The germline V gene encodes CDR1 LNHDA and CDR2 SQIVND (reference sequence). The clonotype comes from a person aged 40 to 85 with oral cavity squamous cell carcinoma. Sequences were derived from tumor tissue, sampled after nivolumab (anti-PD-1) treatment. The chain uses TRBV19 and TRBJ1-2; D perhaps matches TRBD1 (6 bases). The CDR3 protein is CASSIPTGPLYGYTF. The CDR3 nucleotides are TGTGCCAGTAGTATTCCAACAGGGCCTCTCTATGGCTACACCTTC.